Included here is one TCR beta chain sequence, with context. The data are from a study of blood T cell repertoires in COVID-19. Study at large: Spain, Italy and the United States supplied samples that represented acute and convalescent COVID-19. The cDNA or gDNA used as material had been derived from T cells, B-cell-depleted T cells, or PBMCs.

Original analysis: Estimation of nucleated cell counts was performed using reference gene primer amplification. Measured with immunoSEQ multiplex PCR; TCRdb has only the in-frame clones, and not every one. V, J and clone size are taken as reported in that table, and D and trimming were inferred from the DNA itself. The sample shows some 50,000 clones, more than 70% of them seen only once. The germline CDR1 and CDR2 sequences are SGHRS and YFSETQ. The CDR3 covers 14 residues. After removal of 2 bases from V and 6 bases from J, the junction contained 7 bases not matched to a gene. The sequencing input was peripheral blood. The chain is built from TRBV5-1 and TRBJ1-2, with 7 bases fitting TRBD1. The receptor's source is a woman aged 60-75 years with acute or convalescent COVID-19. CDR3 sequence reads: CASSLLGQGDGYTF. CDR3 DNA sequence: TGCGCCAGCAGCTTACTGGGGCAGGGGGATGGCTACACCTTC. The complete variable domain, with remaining parts taken from reference TRBV5-1 and TRBJ1-2, reads KAGVTQTPRYLIKTRGQQVTLSCSPISGHRSVSWYQQTPGQGLQFLFEYFSETQRNKGNFPGRFSGRQFSNSRSEMNVSTLELGDSALYLCASSLLGQGDGYTFGSGTRLTVV.